This note documents a single T cell receptor (beta chain) sequence. The data originate from a study of lymphopenia after photon versus proton radiotherapy. Trimming stripped 7 bases from V and 4 bases from J, with 7 bases between. This CDR3 contains 11 residues. Per the germline V gene, CDR1 is MDHEN and CDR2 is SYDVKM. Produced via immunoSEQ multiplex PCR; TCRdb's table is partial and in-frame only. Seen here are over 55,000 clones, 75% to 90% observed once, and the top ten hold under 14%. This specimen consisted of peripheral blood, obtained from a patient treated with proton-based radiotherapy. This TCR was sampled from a man older than 75 with esophageal cancer. The rearrangement joins TRBV28 to TRBJ1-1; no reliable D call. The CDR3 DNA reads TGTGCCAGCAACGACGTCACTGAAGCTTTCTTT. This sequence encodes CASNDVTEAFF.